This T cell receptor (beta chain) was recovered during a study of cytomegalovirus exposure and HLA in healthy donors. PCR primers comprised 60 Vbeta and 13 Jbeta primers. The protocol was immunoSEQ multiplex PCR, while the TCRdb copy is restricted to in-frame clones and leaves out a portion. The sample lists 250,000 to 350,000 clones, just over 85% occurring once. The junction had 11 bases not matched to a gene; V was cut back by 5 bases and J by 5 bases. The CDR3 extends over 17 amino acids. Germline V CDR1 and CDR2: MNHEY, SMNVEV (reference sequence). Input material: PBMCs. The rearrangement uses TRBV27 and TRBJ2-5; 13 nucleotides agree with TRBD2. This TCR came from a middle-aged man in good health and CMV-seropositive. In DNA, the CDR3 is TGTGCCAGCAGTCCCGAACTAGCGGGAGGGCCGGGGGAGACCCAGTACTTC. This sequence encodes CASSPELAGGPGETQYF.